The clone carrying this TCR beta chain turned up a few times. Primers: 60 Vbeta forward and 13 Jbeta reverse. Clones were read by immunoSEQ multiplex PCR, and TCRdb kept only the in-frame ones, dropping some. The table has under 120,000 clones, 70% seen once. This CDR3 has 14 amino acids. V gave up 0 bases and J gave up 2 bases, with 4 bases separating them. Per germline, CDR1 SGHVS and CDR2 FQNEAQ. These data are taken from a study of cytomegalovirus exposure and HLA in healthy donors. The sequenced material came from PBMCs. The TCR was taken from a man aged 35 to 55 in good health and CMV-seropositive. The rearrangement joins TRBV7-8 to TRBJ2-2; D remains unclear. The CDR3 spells CASSLASNTGELFF. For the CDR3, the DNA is TGTGCCAGCAGCTTAGCGTCTAACACCGGGGAGCTGTTTTTT. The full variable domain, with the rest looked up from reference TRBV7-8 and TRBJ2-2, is GAGVSQSPRYKVAKRGQDVALRCDPISGHVSLFWYQQALGQGPEFLTYFQNEAQLDKSGLPSDRFFAERPEGSVSTLKIQRTQQEDSAVYLCASSLASNTGELFFGEGSRLTVL.